This T cell receptor (beta chain) was captured in a study of cytomegalovirus exposure and HLA in healthy donors. Study-wide points: Analysis performed later showed TCR beta chains linked to HLA being more clonally expanded than equally common others. For cytomegalovirus status, the classifier reportedly gave diagnoses with high specificity and sensitivity. The study recorded 150 to 200 TCR beta chains that were cytomegalovirus-associated.

As for this clone: The antigen is unknown.

CDR3 size: 13 residues. Germline V CDR1 and CDR2: SGDLS, YYNGEE. The V and J ends lost 3 bases and 4 bases respectively, with 10 bases between them. 60 Vbeta and 13 Jbeta primers were used in PCR. Sequenced by immunoSEQ multiplex PCR; TCRdb stores in-frame clones only, minus some. Among 150,000 to 200,000 clones listed, more than 70% were seen once. The TCR sequence derives from a woman aged 50 to 65 in good health and CMV-seropositive. Sequenced sample: PBMCs. V is TRBV9 and J is TRBJ1-1; TRBD1 might be the D (5 bases). The CDR3 here is CASSGRRGTEAFF. Written as DNA, the CDR3 is TGTGCCAGCAGCGGCCGGAGGGGCACTGAAGCTTTCTTT.